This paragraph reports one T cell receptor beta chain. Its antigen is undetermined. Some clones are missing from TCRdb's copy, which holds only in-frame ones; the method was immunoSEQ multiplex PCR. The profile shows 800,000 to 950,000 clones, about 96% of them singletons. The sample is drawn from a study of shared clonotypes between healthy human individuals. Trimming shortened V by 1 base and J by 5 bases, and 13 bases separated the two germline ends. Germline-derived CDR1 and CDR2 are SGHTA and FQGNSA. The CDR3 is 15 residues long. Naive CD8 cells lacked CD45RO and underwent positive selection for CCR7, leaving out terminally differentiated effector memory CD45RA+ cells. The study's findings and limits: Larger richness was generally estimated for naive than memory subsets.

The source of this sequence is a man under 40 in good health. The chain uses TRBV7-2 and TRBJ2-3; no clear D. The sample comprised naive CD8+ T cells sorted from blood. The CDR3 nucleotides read TGTGCCAGCAGCTTAGATTCCAGCCGGTTAGATACGCAGTATTTT. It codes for CASSLDSSRLDTQYF. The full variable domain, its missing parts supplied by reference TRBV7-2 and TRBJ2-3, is GAGVSQSPSNKVTEKGKDVELRCDPISGHTALYWYRQSLGQGLEFLIYFQGNSAPDKSGLPSDRFSAERTGGSVSTLTIQRTQQEDSAVYLCASSLDSSRLDTQYFGPGTRLTVL.